The 10 T cell receptor beta chains given below trace back to one sample, sequenced in a study of T and B cells in COVID-19 patients. From blood, roughly 240-550 ng of genomic DNA served as TRB template. TRB rearrangements were amplified by multiplex PCR with BIOMED2 TRB-A/B primers. TCRdb called the multiplex PCR reads again in MiXCR, with one record for every CDR3 protein. The table lists around 6,200 distinct CDR3 sequences, roughly 32% of them singletons. Sequences were obtained from blood. The receptors here all came from a human donor with active COVID-19.

This clonotype was found once. The rearrangement uses TRBV5-6 and TRBJ1-2; D call uncertain. Germline CDR1 SGHDT, CDR2 YYEEEE. The V and J ends lost 4 bases and 2 bases respectively, with 15 bases between them. The length of the CDR3 is 15 residues. CDR3 amino acids: CASSAEVGRNYGYTF. CDR3 coding DNA: TGTGCCAGCAGCGCGGAGGTTGGACGGAACTATGGCTACACCTTC.

This clonotype qualifies as medium-sized. The V gene is TRBV19, the J gene TRBJ1-3; D ambiguous. Germline assignment: CDR1 LNHDA and CDR2 SQIVND (reference sequence). Trimming shortened V by 5 bases and J by 3 bases, and 11 bases separated the two germline ends. This CDR3 is 14 amino acids long. The CDR3 DNA reads as TGTGCCAGTAGTGCATCGGGATTTGGAAACACCATATATTTT. This encodes CASSASGFGNTIYF.

The chain employs TRBV7-2 and TRBJ1-4; D is unclear. V was cut by 5 bases and J by 6 bases, with 13 bases left in between. The length of the CDR3 is 14 residues. Germline V lookup: CDR1 SGHTA, CDR2 FQGNSA. The CDR3 region has the DNA TGTGCCAGCAGCCTCGGACCTGGTGATGAAAAACTGTTTTTT. This sequence encodes CASSLGPGDEKLFF.

This clonotype was counted a few times. The genes are TRBV6-5 and TRBJ2-7; TRBD1 aligns across 7 bases. The germline V gene has CDR1 MNHEY and CDR2 SVGAGI. The CDR3 contains 15 residues. With V trimmed by 5 bases and J by 7 bases, 14 bases remained unmatched. CDR3 residues: CASSIDRVSYNEQYF. DNA of the CDR3: TGTGCCAGCAGTATCGACAGGGTCAGCTACAATGAGCAGTACTTC.

The rearrangement joins TRBV5-5 to TRBJ2-7; a possible D gene is TRBD1 (6 bases). Germline V lookup: CDR1 SGHKS, CDR2 YYEKEE (reference sequence). This CDR3 has 17 amino acids. The V end lost 2 bases, the J end lost 1 base, and 19 bases lay between the germline ends. The CDR3 region is CASSLAQGGATSYEQYF. CDR3 bases: TGTGCCAGCAGCTTAGCGCAAGGGGGTGCCACGTCCTACGAGCAGTACTTC.

V usage is TRBV12-3 or TRBV12-4 and J usage is TRBJ1-1; a possible D gene is TRBD1 (6 bases). V was trimmed by 5 bases and J by 5 bases, leaving 24 bases between them. This CDR3 is built from 17 residues. DNA for the CDR3: TGTGCCAGCAGTCGGACAGTCCGAGTTGGAGGGGAGACTGAAGCTTTCTTT. Its protein product is CASSRTVRVGGETEAFF.

In its sample, this clonotype ranks as medium-sized. The V gene is TRBV11-1, the J gene TRBJ1-2; D is possibly TRBD1 (5 bases). CDR3 size: 13 residues. The germline V and J ends were trimmed by 7 bases and 4 bases, with 13 bases remaining between them. Germline V CDR1 and CDR2: SGHAT, FQDESV (reference sequence). DNA of the CDR3: TGTGCCAGCACTTTGGACGGGACCTATGGCTACACCTTC. Residues: CASTLDGTYGYTF. The full variable domain, its missing parts supplied by reference TRBV11-1 and TRBJ1-2, is EAEVAQSPRYKITEKSQAVAFWCDPISGHATLYWYRQILGQGPELLVQFQDESVVDDSQLPKDRFSAERLKGVDSTLKIQPAELGDSAMYLCASTLDGTYGYTFGSGTRLTVV.

The chain combines TRBV20-1 with TRBJ2-1; tentative D call: TRBD2 (5 bases). The germline V gene encodes CDR1 DFQATT and CDR2 SNEGSKA (reference sequence). The CDR3 totals 11 residues. Trimming took off 4 bases at V and 8 bases at J, with 9 bases between the two ends. The CDR3 loop is CSATGSDEQFF. For the CDR3, the DNA is TGCAGTGCTACCGGTAGCGATGAGCAGTTCTTC.

In this sample, this clonotype turned up once. J is TRBJ1-1 and V is TRBV6-1; D is uncertain. The CDR3 length is 15 residues. Germline CDR1 reads MNHNS; CDR2 reads SASEGT. V lost 11 bases to trimming and J lost 4 bases, with 23 bases between them. The CDR3 coding sequence is TGTGCCTCAGTCTTGGACGTTCTACAGAGCACTGAAGCTTTCTTT. This codes for CASVLDVLQSTEAFF.

This rearrangement joins TRBV30 to TRBJ2-7, with TRBD2 matching over 7 bases. Germline-derived CDR1 and CDR2 are GTSNPN and SVGIG (reference sequence). The CDR3 contains 12 residues. With 5 bases clipped from V and 7 bases from J, the junction kept 8 bases outside the gene matches. CDR3 DNA sequence: TGTGCCTGGCAGCGGGATCTGGGTGAGCAGTACTTC. It yields the protein CAWQRDLGEQYF.